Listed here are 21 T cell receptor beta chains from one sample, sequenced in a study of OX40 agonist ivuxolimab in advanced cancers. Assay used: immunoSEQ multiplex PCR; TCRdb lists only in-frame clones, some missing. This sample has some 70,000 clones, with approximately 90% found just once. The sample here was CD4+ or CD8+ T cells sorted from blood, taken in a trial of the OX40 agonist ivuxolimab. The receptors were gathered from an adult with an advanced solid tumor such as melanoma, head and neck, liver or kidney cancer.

This chain's CDR3 is CASSFQGGSGNTIYF. Written as DNA, the CDR3 is TGTGCCAGCAGCTTTCAGGGGGGCTCTGGAAACACCATATATTTT. The chain links TRBV11-2 to TRBJ1-3; 7 bases map to TRBD1. J was trimmed by 0 bases and V by 3 bases; bases with no gene match: 2. CDR3 length: 15 residues. Looked up from germline, CDR1 is SGHAT and CDR2 is FQNNGV.

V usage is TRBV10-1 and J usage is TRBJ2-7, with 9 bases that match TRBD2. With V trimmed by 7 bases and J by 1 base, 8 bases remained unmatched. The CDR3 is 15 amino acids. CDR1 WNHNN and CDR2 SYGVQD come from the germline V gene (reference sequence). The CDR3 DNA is TGCGCCAGCACCCGGACTAGCGTTTCGTCCTACGAGCAGTACTTC. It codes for CASTRTSVSSYEQYF.

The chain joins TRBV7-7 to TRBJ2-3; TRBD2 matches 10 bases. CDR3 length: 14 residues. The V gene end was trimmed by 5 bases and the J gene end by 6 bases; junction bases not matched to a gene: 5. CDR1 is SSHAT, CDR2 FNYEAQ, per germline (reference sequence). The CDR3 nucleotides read TGTGCCAGCAGCCCCGGGACTAGCGTCGATACGCAGTATTTT. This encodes CASSPGTSVDTQYF.

The CDR3 reads CASSFWVAGEVEQFF. As DNA, the CDR3 is TGTGCCAGCAGCTTCTGGGTAGCGGGGGAGGTTGAGCAGTTCTTC. The V gene is TRBV7-2, the J gene TRBJ2-1; 9 bases are a match to TRBD2. The V and J ends lost 3 bases and 9 bases, in that order; junction bases with no gene match: 9. Germline CDR1 SGHTA, CDR2 FQGNSA. This CDR3 comprises 15 residues.

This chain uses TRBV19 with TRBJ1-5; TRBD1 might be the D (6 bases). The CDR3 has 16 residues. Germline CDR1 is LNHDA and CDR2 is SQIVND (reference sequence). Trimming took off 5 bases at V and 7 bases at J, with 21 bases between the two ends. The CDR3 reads CASSAQAGDGEQPQHF. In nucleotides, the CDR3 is TGTGCCAGTAGTGCCCAGGCAGGGGACGGGGAACAGCCCCAGCATTTT. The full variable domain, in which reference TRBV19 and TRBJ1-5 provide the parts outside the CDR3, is DGGITQSPKYLFRKEGQNVTLSCEQNLNHDAMYWYRQDPGQGLRLIYYSQIVNDFQKGDIAEGYSVSREKKESFPLTVTSAQKNPTAFYLCASSAQAGDGEQPQHFGDGTRLSIL.

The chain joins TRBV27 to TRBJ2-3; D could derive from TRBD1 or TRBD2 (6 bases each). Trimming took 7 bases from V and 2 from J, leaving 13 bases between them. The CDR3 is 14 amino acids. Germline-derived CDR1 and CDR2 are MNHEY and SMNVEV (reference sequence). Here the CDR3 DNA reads TGTGCCAGCAAGGGGTGGGGGGCCACAGATACGCAGTATTTT. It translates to CASKGWGATDTQYF.

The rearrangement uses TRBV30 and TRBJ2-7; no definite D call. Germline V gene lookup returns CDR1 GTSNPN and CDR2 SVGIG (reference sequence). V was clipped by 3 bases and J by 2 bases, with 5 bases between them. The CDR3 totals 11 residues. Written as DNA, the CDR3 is TGTGCCTGGAGACGAGCCTACGAGCAGTACTTC. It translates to CAWRRAYEQYF.

CDR3 sequence (DNA): TGCGCCAGCAGCGTTGGGACTAGCGGGGGATCAGATACGCAGTATTTT. This gives the protein CASSVGTSGGSDTQYF. The chain carries TRBV10-2 and TRBJ2-3; 14 bases map to TRBD2. This CDR3 spans 16 amino acids. CDR1 and CDR2 (germline): WSHSY, SAAADI. Trimming removed 6 bases from V and 4 bases from J; junction bases left unmatched: 6.

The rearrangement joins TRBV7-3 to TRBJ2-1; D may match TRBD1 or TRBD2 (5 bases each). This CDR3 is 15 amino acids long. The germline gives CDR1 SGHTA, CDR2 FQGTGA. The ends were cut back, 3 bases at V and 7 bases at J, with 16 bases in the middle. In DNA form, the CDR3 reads TGTGCCAGCAGCTTTCCGGGGCGGTTTAGAAATGAGCAGTTCTTC. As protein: CASSFPGRFRNEQFF.

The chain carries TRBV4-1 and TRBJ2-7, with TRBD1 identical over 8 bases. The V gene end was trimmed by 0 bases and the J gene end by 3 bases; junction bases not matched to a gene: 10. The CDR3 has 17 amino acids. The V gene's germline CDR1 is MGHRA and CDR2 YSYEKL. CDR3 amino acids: CASSQDLRTGRVYEQYF. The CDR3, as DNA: TGCGCCAGCAGCCAAGATCTTCGGACAGGGCGGGTCTACGAGCAGTACTTC.

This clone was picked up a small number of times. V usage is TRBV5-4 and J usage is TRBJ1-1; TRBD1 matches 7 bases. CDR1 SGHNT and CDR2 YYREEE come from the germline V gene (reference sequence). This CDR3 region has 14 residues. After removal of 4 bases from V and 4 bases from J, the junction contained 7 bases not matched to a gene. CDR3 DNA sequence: TGTGCCAGCAGCCTCGGACAGGTGATCACTGAAGCTTTCTTT. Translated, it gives CASSLGQVITEAFF.

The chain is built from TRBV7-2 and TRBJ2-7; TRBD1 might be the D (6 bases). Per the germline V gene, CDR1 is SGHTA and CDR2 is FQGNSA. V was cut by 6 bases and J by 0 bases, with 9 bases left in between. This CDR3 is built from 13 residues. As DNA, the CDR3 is TGTGCCAGCAGACTGGACAGCTCCTACGAGCAGTACTTC. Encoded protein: CASRLDSSYEQYF.

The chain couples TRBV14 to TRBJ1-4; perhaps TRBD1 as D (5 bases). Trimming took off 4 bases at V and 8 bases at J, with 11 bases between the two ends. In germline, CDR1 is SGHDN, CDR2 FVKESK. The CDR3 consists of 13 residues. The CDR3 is CASSPRQLEKLFF. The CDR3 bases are TGTGCCAGCAGCCCGAGACAGCTCGAAAAACTGTTTTTT.

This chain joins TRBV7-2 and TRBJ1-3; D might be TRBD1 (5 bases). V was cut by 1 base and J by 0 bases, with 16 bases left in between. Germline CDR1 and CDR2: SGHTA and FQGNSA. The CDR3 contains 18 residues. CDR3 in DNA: TGTGCCAGCAGCTTAGGGGGCGGATTCAGCTCCTCTGGAAACACCATATATTTT. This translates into CASSLGGGFSSSGNTIYF.

The CDR3 here is CASSLMYTGELFF. The CDR3 coding sequence is TGTGCCAGCAGCTTGATGTACACCGGGGAGCTGTTTTTT. This sequence joins TRBV5-4 and TRBJ2-2; no firm D call. This CDR3 has 13 residues. Between the trimmed V and J ends, which lost 1 base and 3 bases, there was a span of 4 bases. CDR1 and CDR2 (germline): SGHNT, YYREEE (reference sequence).

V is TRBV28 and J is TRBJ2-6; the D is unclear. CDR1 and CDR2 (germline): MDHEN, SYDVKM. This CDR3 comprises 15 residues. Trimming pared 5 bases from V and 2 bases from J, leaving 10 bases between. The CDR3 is CASSEVGPGANVLTF. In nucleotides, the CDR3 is TGTGCCAGCAGTGAGGTGGGCCCTGGGGCCAACGTCCTGACTTTC.

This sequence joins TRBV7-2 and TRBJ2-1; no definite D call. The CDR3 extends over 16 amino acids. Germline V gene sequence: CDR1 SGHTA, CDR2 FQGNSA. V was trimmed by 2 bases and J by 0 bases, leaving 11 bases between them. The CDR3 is CASSLWSASSYNEQFF. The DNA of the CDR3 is TGTGCCAGCAGCTTATGGAGCGCGAGCTCCTACAATGAGCAGTTCTTC.

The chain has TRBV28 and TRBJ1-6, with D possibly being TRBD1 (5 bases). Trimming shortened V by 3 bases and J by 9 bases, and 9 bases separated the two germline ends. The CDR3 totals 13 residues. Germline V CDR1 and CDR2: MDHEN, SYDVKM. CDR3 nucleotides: TGTGCCAGCAGTTTGTCTGGGGGTTCACCCCTCCACTTT. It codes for CASSLSGGSPLHF.

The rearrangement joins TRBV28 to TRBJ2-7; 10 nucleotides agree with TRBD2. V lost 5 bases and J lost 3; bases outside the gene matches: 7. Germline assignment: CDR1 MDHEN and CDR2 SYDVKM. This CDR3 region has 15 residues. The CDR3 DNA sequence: TGTGCCAGCAGTCCCGCGTCTAGCGGGGGCTACGAGCAGTACTTC. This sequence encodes CASSPASSGGYEQYF.

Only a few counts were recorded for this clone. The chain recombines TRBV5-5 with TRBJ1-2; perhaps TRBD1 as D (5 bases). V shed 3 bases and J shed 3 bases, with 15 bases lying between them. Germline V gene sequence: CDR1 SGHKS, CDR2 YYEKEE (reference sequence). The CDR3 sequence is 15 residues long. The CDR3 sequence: CASSSHIDSHYGYTF. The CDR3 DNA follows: TGTGCCAGCAGCTCCCACATAGACAGCCACTATGGCTACACCTTC.

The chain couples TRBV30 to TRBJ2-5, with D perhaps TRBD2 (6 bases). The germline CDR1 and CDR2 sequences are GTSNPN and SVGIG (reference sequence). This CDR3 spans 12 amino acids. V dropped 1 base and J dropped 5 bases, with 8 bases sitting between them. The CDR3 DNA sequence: TGTGCCTGGAGTGGGGGGGATGAGACCCAGTACTTC. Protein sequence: CAWSGGDETQYF. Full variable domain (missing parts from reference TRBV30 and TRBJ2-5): SQTIHQWPATLVQPVGSPLSLECTVEGTSNPNLYWYRQAAGRGLQLLFYSVGIGQISSEVPQNLSASRPQDRQFILSSKKLLLSDSGFYLCAWSGGDETQYFGPGTRLLVL.